A selection of T cell receptor beta chains follows, all from one sample in a study of regulatory T cells in long-lasting Graves disease. Using its own MiXCR run on the multiplex PCR reads, TCRdb lists one record per CDR3 protein. The sample holds a few hundred thousand distinct CDR3 sequences, roughly a sixth seen once. The data were also submitted as part of a second study, on T cells in Graves' hyperthyroidism and ophthalmopathy.

The sample consisted of peripheral blood mononuclear cells (PBMCs), taken at new diagnosis, from a patient treated with antithyroid drugs. The receptors come from a man between 40 and 49 years old with Graves disease. The CDR3 runs from the conserved cysteine through the conserved F or W. A D gene is named only where the DNA matches it firmly. Size tells how often a clone was seen (once, few, many) or the class of an expanded clone, and some rows leave it out.

j_gene	d_gene	abundance	v_gene	CDR3nt	CDR3aa
TRBJ1-1	.	.	TRBV4-3	TGCGCCAGCAGCCAAGATATTGGCAGGGGAATTAGTGGAGCTTTCTTT	CASSQDIGRGISGAFF
TRBJ2-3	TRBD2	many	TRBV12-3/TRBV12-4	TGTGCCAGCAGTTTAACGGGGACTAGCGGGGTGACAGATACGCAGTATTTT	CASSLTGTSGVTDTQYF
TRBJ2-7	TRBD1	many	TRBV20-1	TGCAGTGCTCCGGACAGGGGGGGCTACGAGCAGTACTTC	CSAPDRGGYEQYF
TRBJ2-2	TRBD2	.	TRBV6-1	TGTGCCAGCAGTGTAAGACTAGCGGGGACGAACACCGGGGAGCTGTTTTTT	CASSVRLAGTNTGELFF
TRBJ1-1	.	many	TRBV5-1	TGCGCCAGCAGCTTGATACAGCCGAACACTGAAGCTTTCTTT	CASSLIQPNTEAFF
TRBJ2-3	.	many	TRBV12-3/TRBV12-4	TGTGCCAGCAGGCCCGCGGAGGGGTCGGGTACGCAGTATTTT	CASRPAEGSGTQYF
TRBJ2-1	.	.	TRBV4-2	TGTGCCAGCAGCCAAGGCGGCCTCTACAATGAGCAGTTCTTC	CASSQGGLYNEQFF
TRBJ2-3	TRBD2	few	TRBV28	TGTGCCACCGTTAGCGGGGGCCGCACAGATACGCAGTATTTT	CATVSGGRTDTQYF
TRBJ2-7	TRBD2	many	TRBV6-1	TGTGCCAGCAGGAAGACGACTAGCGGCTACGAGCAGTACTTC	CASRKTTSGYEQYF
TRBJ2-3	TRBD2	many	TRBV20-1	TGCAGTGCTGTAGGGCGGGGGGGTGTCAGTACGCAGTATTTT	CSAVGRGGVSTQYF
TRBJ2-1	.	many	TRBV20-1	TGCAGTGCGAGCACCCGAGCTGGGCCCTACAATGAGCAGTTCTTC	CSASTRAGPYNEQFF
TRBJ2-5	.	few	TRBV29-1	TGCAGCGTTAGGGGGGATAGGGGCCAAGAGACCCAGTACTTC	CSVRGDRGQETQYF
TRBJ1-1	.	many	TRBV30	TGTGCCTGGATACCCCCGGCCGCAGCCATGAACACTGAAGCTTTCTTT	CAWIPPAAAMNTEAFF
TRBJ1-6	.	many	TRBV30	TGTGCCTGGAATGGGTATAATTCACCCCTCCACTTT	CAWNGYNSPLHF
TRBJ2-1	TRBD2	.	TRBV2	TGTGCCAGCAGTGGAAAGGGACTAGCGGGGGGGCCCAATGAGCAGTTCTTC	CASSGKGLAGGPNEQFF
TRBJ2-5	.	many	TRBV6-1	TGTGCCAGCAGCCCTCGACTCCTGGAGACCCAGTACTTC	CASSPRLLETQYF
TRBJ2-1	.	.	TRBV6-2/TRBV6-3	TGTGCCAGCAGCCTCAGGGTGGGCGAGCAGTTCTTC	CASSLRVGEQFF
TRBJ1-1	.	many	TRBV6-1	TGTGCCAGCAGTGAAGATGTGTCCCGGGATTTCACTGAAGCCTTCTTT	CASSEDVSRDFTEAFF
TRBJ1-4	TRBD1	few	TRBV3-1	TGTGCCAGCAGCCAAGCGGGGGACAGGGGGCGACTTGAAAAACTGTTTTTT	CASSQAGDRGRLEKLFF
TRBJ2-1	.	.	TRBV20-1	TGCAGTGCTAGAGGGGCGAGGAGCTCCTACAATGAGCAGTTCTTC	CSARGARSSYNEQFF
TRBJ1-6	.	many	TRBV28	TGTGCCAGCAATAAAGGGAGCCATTATTCACCCCTCCACTTT	CASNKGSHYSPLHF
TRBJ2-3	.	many	TRBV6-1	TGTGCCAGCTCACTTCACAGGGATAGGACAGATACGCAGTATTTT	CASSLHRDRTDTQYF
TRBJ2-7	TRBD1	many	TRBV6-1	TGTGCCAGCAGGAGAGGGGGCCCTGTGGACGAGCAGTACTTC	CASRRGGPVDEQYF
TRBJ2-3	TRBD2	many	TRBV6-1	TGTGCCAGCAGCTCACTAGCGGGGGGCATAGATACGCAGTATTTT	CASSSLAGGIDTQYF
TRBJ1-6	TRBD1	.	TRBV2	TGTGCCAGCAGGGGGACAGGAAGCTCCTATAATTCACCCCTCCACTTT	CASRGTGSSYNSPLHF
TRBJ2-7	TRBD1	few	TRBV4-3	TGCGCCAGCAGCCAAGGCAGGGGGTGGTACGAGCAGTACTTC	CASSQGRGWYEQYF
TRBJ1-5	TRBD1	.	TRBV10-2	TGCGCCAGCAAACCGACAGGGGCGTCGCCCCAGCATTTT	CASKPTGASPQHF
TRBJ2-5	TRBD1	many	TRBV5-1	TGCGCCAGCAGCAGTGACAGGGGTGGGGAGACCCAGTACTTC	CASSSDRGGETQYF
TRBJ2-3	.	many	TRBV6-1	TGTGCCAGCAGTCCCAGGGTCGCCACAGATACGCAGTATTTT	CASSPRVATDTQYF